Following are 28 T cell receptor beta chains from one sample sequenced in a study of CD4 and CD8 cells across lung adenocarcinoma regions. In TCRdb, the PCR reads were re-called with MiXCR into one record per CDR3 protein. The top ten hold about 45% of the sample, which has more than 25,000 distinct CDR3 sequences, 50% to 55% seen once. Source material: CD8+ T cells from the center of a lung tumor. The receptors were sampled from a male donor with lung adenocarcinoma. The CD4 and CD8 labels of this study may be unreliable.

The J gene is TRBJ2-3, the V gene TRBV6-1, with D possibly called TRBD1 or TRBD2 (6 bases each). With the DNA end fitting TRBJ2-7 better, the J assignment may be wrong. The germline V gene has CDR1 MNHNS and CDR2 SASEGT. This CDR3 region has 15 residues. DNA for the CDR3: TGTGCCAGCAGTCAGGGGTTGCGGGGTAAAGATACGCAGTACTTC. Residues: CASSQGLRGKDTQYF.

This clonotype has a count of ten or more. This rearrangement joins TRBV10-2 to TRBJ2-4; 8 bases align to TRBD2. CDR1 and CDR2 from the germline V gene are WSHSY and SAAADI. The CDR3 has 16 amino acids. With 6 bases clipped from V and 1 base from J, the junction kept 8 bases outside the gene matches. As DNA, the CDR3 is TGCGCCAGCAGGAACCCGGGACTAGGGGCCAAAAACATTCAGTACTTC. Translation: CASRNPGLGAKNIQYF.

This chain links TRBV4-1 with TRBJ2-3; 8 nucleotides align to TRBD1. The CDR3 covers 15 residues. V lost 4 bases and J lost 1; bases outside the gene matches: 4. Looked up from germline, CDR1 is MGHRA and CDR2 is YSYEKL. CDR3 region: CASSPQGARTDTQYF. DNA for the CDR3: TGCGCCAGCAGCCCCCAGGGGGCCCGCACAGATACGCAGTATTTT.

About this clonotype itself: One end of the junction varies from germline; a read error may be responsible. The genes are TRBV6-1 and TRBJ2-3; D might be TRBD1 or TRBD2, each matching 6 bases. This CDR3 is 16 amino acids long. Per germline, CDR1 MNHNS and CDR2 SASEGT. CDR3 amino acids: CASRDAGPGAEDTQYF. CDR3 bases: TGTGCCAGCCGCGACGCCGGGCCGGGGGCCGAGGACACGCAGTATTTC.

A word on this clonotype: A much larger clone differs by one base, so this may be a read error. The V call is TRBV10-1, the J call TRBJ2-5; no clear D. This CDR3 has 13 residues. Germline V gives CDR1 WNHNN, CDR2 SYGVQD (reference sequence). V lost 0 bases and J 11 bases, leaving 13 bases between the germline ends. The CDR3: CASSESDDNEQYF. The CDR3, as DNA: TGCGCCAGCAGTGAGTCCGACGACAATGAGCAGTACTTC.

This clonotype was observed at least ten times. This chain links TRBV11-2 with TRBJ2-3, with 8 bases aligning to TRBD2. Germline assignment: CDR1 SGHAT and CDR2 FQNNGV. This CDR3 comprises 15 residues. Unmatched junction bases numbered 3, after V lost 3 bases and J lost 1 base. The CDR3 loop is CASSFQAGGTDTQYF. As DNA, the CDR3 is TGTGCCAGCAGCTTCCAAGCGGGGGGCACAGATACGCAGTATTTT.

This chain uses TRBV6-5 with TRBJ2-1; 7 bases map to TRBD2. The J call may not be correct, given that the DNA end is closer to TRBJ2-5. The CDR3 totals 16 residues. The germline V gene has CDR1 MNHEY and CDR2 SVGAGI. The CDR3, as DNA: TGTGCCAGCAGTTACTCCCCAGGGTGGGGGGGAGAGACCCAGTACTTC. Its translation: CASSYSPGWGGETQYF.

This clonotype was counted once. This chain joins TRBV6-1 and TRBJ1-1, with 10 bases aligning to TRBD1. V lost 8 bases, J lost 8 bases, and 8 bases stayed unmatched. The CDR3 contains 13 residues. Germline V gene sequence: CDR1 MNHNS, CDR2 SASEGT. The CDR3 protein is CASVGQGLPEAFF. The CDR3 bases are TGTGCCAGCGTGGGACAGGGGCTCCCAGAAGCTTTCTTT.

About this clonotype itself: Because the CDR3's place on the DNA is in doubt, the DNA is left out and the CDR3 is given as listed by TCRdb. The J gene is TRBJ2-2, the V gene TRBV6-1; TRBD2 is taken as the D call from the table, unchecked against the DNA. CDR1 is MNHNS, CDR2 SASEGT, per germline. The CDR3 is 21 amino acids in total, end residues counted. CDR3 region: CASTREAKETQYFGNTGELFF.

On this clonotype itself: A junction end diverges from the germline sequence, so it may reflect a read error. The DNA for the CDR3 is TGTGCGGGCATCGGGGGCGGTGGCCCAGAGACCCAGTACTTT. Its protein product is CAGIGGGGPETQYF. This chain links TRBV10-3 with TRBJ2-5; D possibly matches TRBD1 or TRBD2 (6 bases each). Looked up from germline, CDR1 is ENHRY and CDR2 is SYGVKD. The CDR3 loop spans 14 amino acids.

This clonotype was seen many times. The chain uses TRBV6-1 and TRBJ1-2, with 8 positions matching TRBD1. Losses at the gene ends were 6 bases for V and 4 bases for J; bases not matched to a gene: 7. Germline CDR1 reads MNHNS; CDR2 reads SASEGT. The CDR3 consists of 14 residues. The CDR3 nucleotides are TGTGCCAGCAGATCCCTCGGGACAGGCTATGGCTACACCTTC. Its translation: CASRSLGTGYGYTF.

This clonotype was seen only a few times. The gene calls are TRBV5-1 and TRBJ1-3, with 12 bases matching TRBD1. V lost 1 base and J lost 0; bases outside the gene matches: 11. CDR1 is SGHRS, CDR2 YFSETQ, per germline. The CDR3 spans 20 residues. CDR3 coding DNA: TGCGCCAGCAGCTTGTCACCGGGACAGGGGGCGAAGGTCTCTGGAAACACCATATATTTT. Its translation: CASSLSPGQGAKVSGNTIYF. Drawing the rest from reference TRBV5-1 and TRBJ1-3, the complete variable domain is KAGVTQTPRYLIKTRGQQVTLSCSPISGHRSVSWYQQTPGQGLQFLFEYFSETQRNKGNFPGRFSGRQFSNSRSEMNVSTLELGDSALYLCASSLSPGQGAKVSGNTIYFGEGSWLTVV.

Comments on this clonotype: Just one base apart from a much larger clone, this may be a read error. The V gene is TRBV6-2 or TRBV6-3, the J gene TRBJ2-1, with 8 bases identical to TRBD2. CDR1 MNHEY and CDR2 SVGEGT come from the germline V gene. After removal of 5 bases from V and 4 bases from J, the junction contained 13 bases not matched to a gene. The CDR3 is 17 amino acids. The CDR3 DNA sequence: TGTGCCAGCAGTCACACTCCATTAGCGGGATTATACAATGAGCAGTTCTTC. This translates into CASSHTPLAGLYNEQFF.

The chain carries TRBV4-1 and TRBJ2-1; 11 bases align to TRBD2. There are 15 residues in the CDR3. Germline V lookup: CDR1 MGHRA, CDR2 YSYEKL. J was trimmed by 2 bases and V by 3 bases; bases with no gene match: 0. The CDR3 loop is CASSHSGGAYNEQFF. CDR3 DNA sequence: TGCGCCAGCAGCCATAGCGGGGGGGCCTACAATGAGCAGTTCTTC.

A note on this clonotype: One junction end does not reproduce the germline sequence, and a read error may be involved. This chain uses TRBV5-4 with TRBJ2-3, with TRBD1 as a possible D gene (5 bases). Germline-derived CDR1 and CDR2 are SGHNT and YYREEE (reference sequence). The CDR3 covers 14 residues. This chain's CDR3 is CASSGAGVQDTQYF. CDR3 bases: TGTGCCAGCAGCGGGGCCGGTGTCCAAGATACGCAGTATTTC.

This clonotype was seen just once. Compared with germline, one end of the junction differs, possibly owing to a read error. The chain uses TRBV30 and TRBJ1-1; D is unresolved. Germline V gene lookup returns CDR1 GTSNPN and CDR2 SVGIG (reference sequence). The CDR3 runs to 12 residues. CDR3 bases: TGTGCCTGGAGTGTAGGGAACACTGACGCTTTCTTT. This sequence encodes CAWSVGNTDAFF.

This clonotype has more than one count but fewer than ten. A junction boundary mismatches the germline segment, possibly from a read error. The chain links TRBV6-1 to TRBJ2-3, with 13 bases that match TRBD2. The CDR3 sequence is 14 residues long. Germline values: CDR1 MNHNS, CDR2 SASEGT. CDR3 in amino acids: CASRLAGGQNTQYF. The CDR3 coding sequence is TGTGCCAGCAGACTAGCGGGAGGGCAAAATACGCAGTACTTT.

The rearrangement uses TRBV15 and TRBJ2-2, with 16 bases aligning to TRBD2. CDR3 size: 22 residues. Germline assignment: CDR1 LNHNV and CDR2 YYDKDF (reference sequence). Trimming at V came to 3 bases and at J to 4 bases, leaving 17 bases not matched to a gene. In nucleotides, the CDR3 is TGTGCCACCAGCAGGGACGGGGAATTGGGACTAGCGGGAGGGGCGGGCACCGGGGAGCTGTTTTTT. Residues: CATSRDGELGLAGGAGTGELFF.

This clonotype was seen ten or more times. The rearrangement links TRBV6-1 to TRBJ1-4; the D gene is possibly TRBD1 (5 bases). CDR1 MNHNS and CDR2 SASEGT come from the germline V gene. This CDR3 spans 13 amino acids. The V end was cut by 5 bases, the J end by 8 bases, with 12 bases between. CDR3 DNA sequence: TGTGCCAGCAGTCTCAGGGAATCGGAAAAACTGTTTTTT. This encodes CASSLRESEKLFF.

This clonotype was recorded many times. The V and J genes are TRBV6-1 and TRBJ2-1; D perhaps matches TRBD2 (5 bases). The CDR3 is 15 residues long. Germline CDR1 MNHNS, CDR2 SASEGT. The V end was cut by 2 bases, the J end by 6 bases, with 14 bases between. The chain's CDR3 is CASSEMIAPSNEQFF. CDR3 coding DNA: TGTGCCAGCAGTGAAATGATAGCGCCTTCCAATGAGCAGTTCTTC.

This clonotype was counted between two and nine times. A read error may produce the germline difference seen at one junction end. V gene TRBV6-8 combines with J gene TRBJ2-4, with D perhaps matching TRBD1 or TRBD2 (6 bases each). The CDR3 is 16 residues long. CDR1 is MNHGY and CDR2 is SAAAGT in the germline V gene. In nucleotides, the CDR3 is TGTCCCAGCAGCGTCTCGGGGACGGGGGCCAAGGACACGCAGTACTTC. Translated: CPSSVSGTGAKDTQYF.

This clonotype rates as medium-sized. The chain joins TRBV6-5 to TRBJ2-2; tentative D call: TRBD1 (6 bases). Germline loops: CDR1 MNHEY, CDR2 SVGAGI. V was shortened by 2 bases and J by 6 bases, with 13 bases between the two germline ends. There are 15 residues in the CDR3. The CDR3 spells CASSYQGHGAGELFF. The CDR3 DNA reads TGTGCCAGCAGTTACCAGGGGCATGGGGCCGGGGAGCTGTTTTTT.

This clonotype has a handful of counts. The chain recombines TRBV5-1 with TRBJ2-3; unclear D gene. V dropped 3 bases and J dropped 5 bases, with 13 bases sitting between them. The CDR3 totals 14 residues. In germline, CDR1 is SGHRS, CDR2 YFSETQ. CDR3 sequence: CASSSAGLIDTQYF. CDR3 DNA: TGCGCCAGCAGCTCCGCCGGTTTGATAGATACGCAGTATTTT.

This clonotype was observed at least ten times. The chain recombines TRBV4-1 with TRBJ2-5; D unclear. CDR3 length: 17 residues. Germline CDR1 is MGHRA and CDR2 is YSYEKL. Trimming pared 1 base from V and 4 bases from J, leaving 19 bases between. CDR3 nucleotide sequence: TGCGCCAGCAGCCAAGCGTCTAGTCTGCGCGGCGGAGAGACCCAGTACTTC. The encoded protein is CASSQASSLRGGETQYF.

This clonotype was counted ten times or more. The chain uses TRBV6-1 and TRBJ1-1; D gene uncertain. CDR3 length equals 13 residues. CDR1 and CDR2 (germline): MNHNS, SASEGT. Trimming left V 4 bases short and J 1 base short, with 7 bases between. The CDR3 DNA reads as TGTGCCAGCAGTGTTTATTCGAACACTGAAGCTTTCTTT. It translates to CASSVYSNTEAFF.

The chain combines TRBV6-1 with TRBJ2-1; either TRBD1 or TRBD2 may supply D (5 bases each). Gene TRBJ2-5 matches the end of the DNA better, so the J call may be wrong. The CDR3 consists of 15 residues. Germline V gene sequence: CDR1 MNHNS, CDR2 SASEGT. Written as DNA, the CDR3 is TGTGCCAGCAGTGAAGCGAACCCGGGGCCTGAGCCCCAGTACTTC. This sequence encodes CASSEANPGPEPQYF.

The CDR3 sequence: CASSRLQGSAQETQYF. The CDR3 DNA follows: TGTGCCAGCAGTCGTTTACAGGGGTCGGCACAAGAGACCCAGTACTTC. This chain joins TRBV4-2 and TRBJ2-5; 7 bases align to TRBD1. Germline CDR1 LGHNA, CDR2 YNFKEQ. The CDR3 runs 16 residues. Trimming removed 6 bases from V and 2 bases from J; junction bases left unmatched: 12.

The chain joins TRBV20-1 to TRBJ2-2, with D uncertain. The CDR3 runs to 13 residues. V was clipped by 6 bases and J by 2 bases, with 10 bases between them. Germline CDR1 DFQATT, CDR2 SNEGSKA (reference sequence). As DNA, the CDR3 is TGCAGTGCGAGTCCCCAAAACACCGGGGAGCTGTTTTTT. Its translation: CSASPQNTGELFF.